A selection of T cell receptor beta chains follows, all from one sample in a study of T cell responses to AZD1222 COVID-19 vaccine. Some clones are missing from TCRdb's copy, which holds only in-frame ones; the method was immunoSEQ multiplex PCR. The data hold around 130,000 clones, with 80% to 95% observed a single time. Sequencing was performed on peripheral blood, taken 28 days after the second AZD1222 dose. The receptors originated from an adult who received the AZD1222 COVID-19 vaccine. CDR3s include the opening cysteine and the closing phenylalanine or tryptophan. D genes are given only for firm matches.

v_gene	d_gene	CDR3aa
TRBV7-3	.	CASSRDGNTEAFF
TRBV28	TRBD2	CASTPGGSQETQYF
TRBV7-2	TRBD1	CASSLRQGRAGELFF
TRBV4-1	TRBD1	CASSQFQGVVSIYEQYF
TRBV6-5	.	CASRTGHHGELFF
TRBV28	.	CASSFLGTEKLFF
TRBV4-2	.	CASSRGDGGETEAFF
TRBV6-5	.	CASRPGRSNEKLFF
TRBV19	.	CATGSGRGQFF
TRBV19	.	CASSMAAGSYEQYF
TRBV11-2	.	CASSLEVVAPGELFF
TRBV2	.	CAVRGRARSSSYNEQFF
TRBV5-1	TRBD2	CASSLSGVSSYNEQFF
TRBV5-8	.	CASSFNGASGNTIYF
TRBV19	.	CASSIDPASPLHF
TRBV7-9	TRBD1	CASSHTGTGGTEAFF
TRBV11-2	TRBD2	CASSQRLAAMIETQYF
TRBV18	.	CASSRRGDLGETAEAFF
TRBV7-6	.	CASSLAGTGPREQYF
TRBV28	.	CASTRTDYEQYF
TRBV6-5	.	CASSYGVEAFF
TRBV9	.	CASSVVEGPYAMETQYF
TRBV16	TRBD1	CASSREHRGLGTEAFF
TRBV7-9	.	CASSPGPFYEQYF
TRBV4-3	TRBD1	CASSHRPGGYLHRGYTF
TRBV18	.	CASSPGREVTEAFF
TRBV19	.	CASSIGVIYEQYF
TRBV2	TRBD2	CASSVGLAGTGELFF
TRBV14	TRBD1	CASSQGDREKLFF
TRBV19	.	CASSTTGTLETQYF
TRBV28	.	CASSLSLGNQPQHF
TRBV7-8	.	CASSLYAQGGGVSEKLFF
TRBV7-2	.	CASSLFQVASRLFF
TRBV5-4	TRBD1	CASSLAGGETQYF
TRBV18	.	CASSIGASTDTQYF